The clone carrying this TCR beta chain was counted a few times. Each sample yielded at least 6.5 million isolated PBMCs. PCR was performed a second time for about 7 to 12 cycles using a sample-barcoded 5' primer and a J-beta primer mix. TCRdb recomputed calls from the 5' RACE reads with MiXCR, one row per CDR3 protein. The sample contains about 800,000 distinct CDR3 sequences, approximately 25% of which appear only once. This entry is derived from a study of blood T cells in healthy people across ages. The germline V and J ends were trimmed by 2 bases and 3 bases, with 5 bases remaining between them. The CDR3 sequence is 12 residues long. Germline V lookup: CDR1 KGHSH, CDR2 LQKENI. This same sample was also part of a study on T cells of mothers and their children. That work contributes: All donors were healthy and Caucasian; they were a few mothers and their six children. The authors detected no persistent microchimeric T cell clones.

The chain joins TRBV18 to TRBJ2-7; D is unclear. This clonotype originated in a boy aged 5-17 years in good health. The material sequenced was blood. The CDR3 here is CASSPSLYEQYF. In nucleotides, the CDR3 is TGTGCCAGCTCACCATCTCTCTACGAGCAGTACTTC.